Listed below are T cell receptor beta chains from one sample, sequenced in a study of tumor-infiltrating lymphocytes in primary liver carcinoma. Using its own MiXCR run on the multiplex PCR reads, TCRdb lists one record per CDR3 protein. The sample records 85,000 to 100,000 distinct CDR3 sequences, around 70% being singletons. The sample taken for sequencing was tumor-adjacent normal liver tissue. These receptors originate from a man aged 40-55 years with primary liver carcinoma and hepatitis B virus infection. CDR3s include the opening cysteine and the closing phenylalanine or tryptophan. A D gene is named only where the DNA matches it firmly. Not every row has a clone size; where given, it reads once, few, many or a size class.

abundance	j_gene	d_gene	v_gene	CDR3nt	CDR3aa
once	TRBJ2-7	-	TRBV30	TGTGCCTGGAGTCTAGGCGAAAGCTACGAGCAGTACTTC	CAWSLGESYEQYF
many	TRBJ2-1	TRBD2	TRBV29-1	TGCAGCGTAGTCCTAGCGGGAGCAAGTAATGAGCAGTTCTTC	CSVVLAGASNEQFF
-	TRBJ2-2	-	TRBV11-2	TGTGCCAGGAGCTTTGATCGGTACAGTGTCGGCACCGGGGAGCTGTTTTTT	CARSFDRYSVGTGELFF
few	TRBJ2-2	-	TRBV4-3	TGCGCCAGCAGCCAAAACCCAGAAGGAAACCCCGGGGAGCTGTTTTTT	CASSQNPEGNPGELFF
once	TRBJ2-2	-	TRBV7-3	TGTGCCAGCAGCCCCCGGACAGGGGAGCTGTTTTTT	CASSPRTGELFF
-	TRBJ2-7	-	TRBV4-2	TGTGTCAGCAGCTCGAGAACGGAAATATGGGAAACTTCCTGCGAGCAGTACTTC	CVSSSRTEIWETSCEQYF
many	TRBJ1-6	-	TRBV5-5	TGTGCCAGCAGCGACGGTGGGCGCAGCTCCTATAATTCACCCCTCCACTTT	CASSDGGRSSYNSPLHF
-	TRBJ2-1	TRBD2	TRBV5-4	TGTGCCAGCAGCTTGGCCGGAGTTAGCGGGAGAAATGAGCAGTTCTTC	CASSLAGVSGRNEQFF
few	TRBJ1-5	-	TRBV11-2	TGTGCCAGCAGCTTAGGGTTGGATCAGCCCCACCATTTT	CASSLGLDQPHHF
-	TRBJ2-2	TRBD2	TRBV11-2	TGTGCCAGCAGCTCCCGTTTAGCGGGAGGGTCGACCGGGGAGCTGTTTTTT	CASSSRLAGGSTGELFF
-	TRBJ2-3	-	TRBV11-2	TGTACCAGCAGCTTAGATCTGGGGGGTTATACGCAGTATTTT	CTSSLDLGGYTQYF